The 3 T cell receptor beta chains given below trace back to one sample, sequenced in a study of neoadjuvant nivolumab and ipilimumab in lung cancer. Measured with immunoSEQ multiplex PCR; TCRdb has only the in-frame clones, and not every one. The table records approximately 29,000 clones, about 83% of them present only once. Here the sequenced sample was tumor tissue, taken after neoadjuvant nivolumab, alone or with ipilimumab, at or shortly before surgery. The origin of the receptors is an adult with non-small cell lung cancer.

The chain carries TRBV6-6 and TRBJ2-1; 8 bases are a match to TRBD2. Germline CDR1 is MNHNY and CDR2 is SVGAGI (reference sequence). This CDR3 region has 16 residues. The J segment lost 4 bases and the V segment lost 4 bases, leaving 9 bases of the junction unmatched. The CDR3 DNA follows: TGTGCCAGCAGTTTGGGCGTGAAGCGGGGGTACAATGAGCAGTTCTTC. Translation gives CASSLGVKRGYNEQFF.

CDR3 region: CASSTQLLQNTGELFF. CDR3 sequence (DNA): TGTGCCAGCAGCACCCAACTCCTCCAGAACACCGGGGAGCTGTTTTTT. The chain uses TRBV7-2 and TRBJ2-2; D not resolved. The V gene's germline CDR1 is SGHTA and CDR2 FQGNSA. Trimming took 5 bases from V and 1 from J, leaving 14 bases between them. The CDR3 sequence is 16 residues long.

This clone was detected only once. J is TRBJ2-2 and V is TRBV5-4; the D is unclear. The CDR3 runs 14 residues. Germline V lookup: CDR1 SGHNT, CDR2 YYREEE (reference sequence). Trimming pared 1 base from V and 2 bases from J, leaving 6 bases between. CDR3 sequence: CASSLSRNTGELFF. CDR3 DNA: TGTGCCAGCAGCTTGAGCAGAAACACCGGGGAGCTGTTTTTT.